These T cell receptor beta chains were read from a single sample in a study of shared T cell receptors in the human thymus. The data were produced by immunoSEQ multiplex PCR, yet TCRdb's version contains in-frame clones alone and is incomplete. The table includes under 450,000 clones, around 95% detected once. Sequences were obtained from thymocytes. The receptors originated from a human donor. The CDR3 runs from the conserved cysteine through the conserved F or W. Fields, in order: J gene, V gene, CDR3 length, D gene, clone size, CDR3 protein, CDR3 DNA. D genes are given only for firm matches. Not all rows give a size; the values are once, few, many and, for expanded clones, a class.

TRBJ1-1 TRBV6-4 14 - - CASSVHPGDTEAFF TGTGCCAGCAGTGTTCACCCTGGGGACACTGAAGCTTTCTTT
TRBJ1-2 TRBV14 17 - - CASSQVPWGRGDYGYTF TGTGCCAGCAGCCAAGTACCTTGGGGGAGGGGTGACTATGGCTACACCTTC
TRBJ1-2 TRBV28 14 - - CASSLTGAGYGYTF TGTGCCAGCAGTTTAACCGGGGCGGGCTATGGCTACACCTTC
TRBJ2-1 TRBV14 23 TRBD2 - CASSQDQGVTGTSENGSYNEQFF TGTGCCAGCAGCCAAGATCAAGGTGTGACCGGGACTAGCGAGAATGGGTCCTACAATGAGCAGTTCTTC
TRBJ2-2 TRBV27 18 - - CASSLSRRRLANTGELFF TGTGCCAGCAGTTTATCACGTAGGCGGCTCGCCAACACCGGGGAGCTGTTTTTT
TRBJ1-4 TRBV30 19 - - CAGRKEVPGNRPTNEKLFF TGTGCCGGACGGAAAGAAGTACCGGGGAATAGGCCAACTAATGAAAAACTGTTTTTT
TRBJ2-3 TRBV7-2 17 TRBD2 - CASSLRGGTSGSNTQYF TGTGCCAGCAGCTTAAGGGGGGGGACTAGCGGGTCGAATACGCAGTATTTT
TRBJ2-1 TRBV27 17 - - CASTRGPLKSSYNEQFF TGTGCCAGCACACGGGGTCCCTTAAAAAGCTCCTACAATGAGCAGTTCTTC
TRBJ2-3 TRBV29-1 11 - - CSVLSPDTQYF TGCAGCGTTCTCTCCCCAGATACGCAGTATTTT
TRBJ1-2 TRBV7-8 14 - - CASSLPPVNYGYTF TGTGCCAGCAGCCTCCCCCCCGTTAACTATGGCTACACCTTC
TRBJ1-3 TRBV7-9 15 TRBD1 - CASSLVGQKENTIYF TGTGCCAGCAGCTTAGTGGGACAGAAGGAAAACACCATATATTTT
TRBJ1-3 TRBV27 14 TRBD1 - CAPGTELSGNTIYF TGTGCCCCTGGGACAGAACTCTCTGGAAACACCATATATTTT
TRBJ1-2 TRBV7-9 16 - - CASSLALVGSYYGYTF TGTGCCAGCAGCTTAGCCCTTGTCGGGTCGTACTATGGCTACACCTTC
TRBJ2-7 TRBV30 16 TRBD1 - CAWSVSFGTGFYEQYF TGTGCCTGGAGTGTATCGTTCGGGACAGGTTTTTACGAGCAGTACTTC
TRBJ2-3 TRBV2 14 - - CASRDRHSTDTQYF TGTGCCAGCCGGGACCGCCACTCCACAGATACGCAGTATTTT
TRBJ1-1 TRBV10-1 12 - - CASSDKANEAFF TGCGCCAGCAGTGATAAGGCAAATGAAGCTTTCTTT
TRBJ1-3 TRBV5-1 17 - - CASSLEPADTSGNTIYF TGCGCCAGCAGCTTGGAACCAGCGGATACCTCTGGAAACACCATATATTTT
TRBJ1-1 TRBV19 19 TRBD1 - CASSRVRTGGARKATEAFF TGTGCCAGTAGTAGAGTGCGGACAGGGGGCGCGAGAAAGGCCACTGAAGCTTTCTTT
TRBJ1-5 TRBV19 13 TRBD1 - CASSLDRGHPQHF TGTGCCAGTAGTCTGGACAGGGGGCACCCCCAGCATTTT
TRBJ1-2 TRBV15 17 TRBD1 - CATSRGDRGAPYYGYTF TGTGCCACCAGCAGGGGGGACAGGGGGGCGCCTTACTATGGCTACACCTTC
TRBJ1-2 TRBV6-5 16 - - CASSSFPTTHPDGYTF TGTGCCAGCAGTTCTTTCCCAACAACTCATCCGGATGGCTACACCTTC
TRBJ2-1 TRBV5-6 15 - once CASSSGHTSYNEQFF TGTGCCAGCAGCTCGGGCCATACATCCTACAATGAGCAGTTCTTC
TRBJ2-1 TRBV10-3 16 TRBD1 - CAISERGQGAGDEQFF TGTGCCATCAGTGAAAGGGGACAGGGGGCTGGAGATGAGCAGTTCTTC
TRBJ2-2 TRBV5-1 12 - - CASSGRNGELFF TGCGCCAGCAGCGGGAGGAACGGGGAGCTGTTTTTT
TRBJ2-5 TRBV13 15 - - CASSLFVTGPSTQYF TGTGCCAGCAGCTTATTTGTAACAGGTCCTTCGACCCAGTACTTC
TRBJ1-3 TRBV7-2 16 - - CASSLTRTASGNTIYF TGTGCCAGCAGTCTAACCCGGACAGCCTCTGGAAACACCATATATTTT
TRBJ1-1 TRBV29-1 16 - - CSVDPENAQVRAEAFF TGCAGCGTTGACCCTGAAAACGCGCAGGTGAGGGCTGAAGCTTTCTTT
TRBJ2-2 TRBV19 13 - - CASIWGQTGELFF TGTGCCAGTATTTGGGGGCAGACCGGGGAGCTGTTTTTT
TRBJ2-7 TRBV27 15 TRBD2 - CASSRRESRSYEQYF TGTGCCAGCAGTAGGCGGGAGAGTCGCTCCTACGAGCAGTACTTC
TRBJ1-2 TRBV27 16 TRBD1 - CASSWGTGEVNYGYTF TGTGCCAGCAGTTGGGGGACAGGGGAGGTGAACTATGGCTACACCTTC
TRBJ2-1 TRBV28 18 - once CASSRLAPDPRSYNEQFF TGTGCCAGCAGTCGGTTGGCACCCGACCCCCGCTCCTACAATGAGCAGTTCTTC
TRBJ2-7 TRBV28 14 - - CASSPTGSSYEQYF TGTGCCAGCAGCCCAACAGGGAGCTCCTACGAGCAGTACTTC
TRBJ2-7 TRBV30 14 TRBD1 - CAWSDGTASYEQYF TGTGCCTGGAGTGACGGGACAGCTAGCTACGAGCAGTACTTC
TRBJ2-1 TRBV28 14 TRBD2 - CATRLVSGRDEQFF TGTGCCACCCGCCTCGTTAGCGGGAGGGATGAGCAGTTCTTC
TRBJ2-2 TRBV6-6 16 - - CASSLQGFANTGELFF TGTGCCAGCAGCTTACAGGGCTTCGCGAACACCGGGGAGCTGTTTTTT
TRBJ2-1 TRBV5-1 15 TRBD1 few CASSPRQGEYNEQFF TGCGCCAGCAGCCCTAGACAGGGGGAGTACAATGAGCAGTTCTTC
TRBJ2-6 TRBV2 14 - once CASSGWAGANVLTF TGTGCCAGCAGCGGTTGGGCTGGGGCCAACGTCCTGACTTTC
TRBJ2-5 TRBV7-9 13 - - CASSRVLQETQYF TGTGCCAGCAGCCGGGTACTTCAAGAGACCCAGTACTTC
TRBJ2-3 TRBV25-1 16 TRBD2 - CASSDSGETTTDTQYF TGTGCCAGCAGTGATAGCGGGGAGACCACCACAGATACGCAGTATTTT
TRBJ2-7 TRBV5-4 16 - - CASSLRLRHGVHEQYF TGTGCCAGCAGCTTGCGACTCCGGCACGGTGTCCACGAGCAGTACTTC
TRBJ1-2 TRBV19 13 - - CASSRGRDYGYTF TGTGCCAGTAGTCGGGGCAGAGACTATGGCTACACCTTC